The rows below give T cell receptor beta chains drawn from one sample of a study of OX40 agonist ivuxolimab in advanced cancers. Measured with immunoSEQ multiplex PCR; TCRdb has only the in-frame clones, and not every one. The sample carries roughly 50,000 clones, 85% to 90% recorded once. This material consisted of CD4+ or CD8+ T cells sorted from blood, taken in a trial of the OX40 agonist ivuxolimab. The source of these receptors is an adult with an advanced solid tumor such as melanoma, head and neck, liver or kidney cancer. CDR3s include the opening cysteine and the closing phenylalanine or tryptophan.

>TRBJ2-2|TRBV27
CASGGLPGELFF
>TRBJ2-5|TRBV7-9
CASSRDGGLLQETQYF
>TRBJ1-2|TRBV5-1
CASSFGQNSNYGYTF
>TRBJ1-2|TRBV5-1
CASSLNWFQDGYTF
>TRBJ2-5|TRBV5-1
CASSFGIAREETQYF
>TRBJ2-7|TRBV18
CASSPTGGYEQYF
>TRBJ2-3|TRBV4-2
CASSPPGGGRTDTQYF
>TRBJ1-1|TRBV5-1
CASSLAGSPVNTEAFF
>.|TRBV5-1
CASSLGPGTGINEQYF
>TRBJ1-1|TRBV19
CASTLYRGTMNTEAFF
>TRBJ2-7|TRBV27
CASSLSGSGGPYEQYF
>TRBJ1-3|TRBV5-1
CASSLADGRGNTIYF
>TRBJ2-3|TRBV7-9
CASSLVGVGTDTQYF
>TRBJ2-1|TRBV7-9
CASSTRDYSYNEQFF
>TRBJ2-2|TRBV6-5
CASSYSGRADTGELFF
>TRBJ2-1|TRBV6-5
CASRDRSNEQFF